This TCR beta chain derives from a study of cytomegalovirus exposure and HLA in healthy donors. Study results and limitations: Most TCR sequences were rare, but some public TCRs occurred in many donors.

CDR1 is MDHEN and CDR2 is SYDVKM in the germline V gene. The CDR3 is made up of 15 amino acids. The ends were cut back, 2 bases at V and 3 bases at J, with 14 bases in the middle. Profiled with immunoSEQ multiplex PCR; TCRdb holds only in-frame clones, not every one. Of fewer than 250,000 clones listed, over 75% are singletons. Regarding this clone: Its antigen is undetermined.

Specimen: PBMCs. The gene calls are TRBV28 and TRBJ2-7, with a weak D call TRBD2 (6 bases). This clonotype was obtained from a young woman in good health and CMV-seropositive. This CDR3 is CASSLRLGEYYEQYF. The CDR3 nucleotides are TGTGCCAGCAGTTTACGACTAGGGGAGTACTACGAGCAGTACTTC.